The 21 T cell receptor beta chains below come from one sample, sequenced in a study of shared clonotypes between healthy human individuals. Naive CD8 isolation took CD45RO-negative cells positively selected for CCR7 and excluded terminally differentiated effector memory CD45RA+ cells. Sequencing was performed with immunoSEQ multiplex PCR; in TCRdb, only in-frame clones are kept and a portion is missing. Found here are approximately 600,000 clones, approximately 95% of them singletons; the top ten hold about 0.11%. Sequencing input: naive CD8+ T cells sorted from blood. All receptors derive from a woman in her 30s in good health.

The chain is built from TRBV6-1 and TRBJ2-7; the match to TRBD1 covers 7 bases. This CDR3 comprises 15 residues. The J segment lost 6 bases and the V segment lost 4 bases, leaving 12 bases of the junction unmatched. CDR1 is MNHNS, CDR2 SASEGT, per germline. In nucleotides, the CDR3 is TGTGCCAGCAGTGGCCGGACAGGAGCAATCATCGAGCAGTACTTC. Residues: CASSGRTGAIIEQYF.

The rearrangement uses TRBV5-4 and TRBJ1-5; D is undetermined. The CDR3 length is 13 residues. Germline CDR1 reads SGHNT; CDR2 reads YYREEE (reference sequence). V was cut by 1 base and J by 7 bases, with 9 bases left in between. CDR3 nucleotide sequence: TGTGCCAGCAGCTTGAATCTTAACCAGCCCCAGCATTTT. Its translation: CASSLNLNQPQHF.

The V gene is TRBV2, the J gene TRBJ1-3; weak D call: TRBD1 (6 bases). The germline CDR1 and CDR2 sequences are SNHLY and FYNNEI. The CDR3 spans 17 residues. With 6 bases removed from V and 8 bases from J, the gap between germline ends came to 26 bases. This CDR3 is CASRVDSTKSLSDTIYF. The CDR3 DNA sequence: TGTGCCAGCAGGGTGGACAGCACTAAGTCTCTCAGCGACACCATATATTTT.

In nucleotides, the CDR3 is TGTGCCAGCAGCCACGGGACAGGGGTATACGAGCAGTACTTC. This encodes CASSHGTGVYEQYF. The genes are TRBV28 and TRBJ2-7, with TRBD1 matching over 10 bases. V shed 6 bases and J 4 bases; nucleotides not matched to a gene: 6. Looked up from germline, CDR1 is MDHEN and CDR2 is SYDVKM. CDR3 size: 14 residues.

The chain joins TRBV28 to TRBJ1-1; no reliable D call. The V gene's germline CDR1 is MDHEN and CDR2 SYDVKM. The CDR3 is 15 residues long. Between the trimmed V and J ends, which lost 1 base and 1 base, there was a span of 10 bases. This CDR3 is CASSLSGLRNTEAFF. The CDR3, as DNA: TGTGCCAGCAGTTTATCGGGTCTTAGGAACACTGAAGCTTTCTTT. The full variable domain, in which reference TRBV28 and TRBJ1-1 provide the parts outside the CDR3, is DVKVTQSSRYLVKRTGEKVFLECVQDMDHENMFWYRQDPGLGLRLIYFSYDVKMKEKGDIPEGYSVSREKKERFSLILESASTNQTSMYLCASSLSGLRNTEAFFGQGTRLTVV.

The chain carries TRBV9 and TRBJ1-2, with D possibly being TRBD1 (6 bases). CDR3 length: 16 amino acids. V lost 4 bases and J 0 bases, leaving 16 bases between the germline ends. Germline CDR1 reads SGDLS; CDR2 reads YYNGEE. The CDR3 loop is CASSLQGTPPNYGYTF. Written as DNA, the CDR3 is TGTGCCAGCAGCCTTCAAGGGACACCGCCTAACTATGGCTACACCTTC.

CDR3 DNA: TGCGCCAGCAGCCCCGGGCAGGGCGACGAGCAGTACTTC. Its protein product is CASSPGQGDEQYF. The rearrangement uses TRBV4-3 and TRBJ2-7; a possible D gene is TRBD1 (5 bases). The germline CDR1 and CDR2 sequences are LGHNA and YSLEER. Trimming shortened V by 4 bases and J by 5 bases, and 12 bases separated the two germline ends. CDR3 length equals 13 residues.

CDR3 sequence: CASSQSGQGSSYEQYF. The CDR3 bases are TGCGCCAGCAGTCAATCGGGCCAGGGCAGCTCCTACGAGCAGTACTTC. This chain uses TRBV23-1 with TRBJ2-7, with TRBD1 as a possible D gene (5 bases). TRBV23-1 carries the ORF label, with uncertain function. V gave up 0 bases and J gave up 0 bases, with 12 bases separating them. The CDR3 loop spans 16 amino acids.

This clone was recorded only once. The chain uses TRBV7-9 and TRBJ1-1; no clear D. Trimming left V 5 bases short and J 11 bases short, with 15 bases between. Looked up from germline, CDR1 is SEHNR and CDR2 is FQNEAQ (reference sequence). The CDR3 contains 12 residues. CDR3 sequence: CASSLDPAGAFF. CDR3 DNA: TGTGCCAGCAGCCTCGATCCGGCGGGGGCTTTCTTT.

This chain links TRBV19 with TRBJ2-1, with 10 bases that match TRBD1. The CDR3 is made up of 12 amino acids. The germline V gene encodes CDR1 LNHDA and CDR2 SQIVND (reference sequence). Trimming removed 8 bases from V and 8 bases from J; junction bases left unmatched: 3. The chain's CDR3 is CASGQGEYEQFF. The CDR3 DNA follows: TGTGCCAGTGGACAGGGGGAGTATGAGCAGTTCTTC. The whole variable domain, filled in from reference TRBV19 and TRBJ2-1, reads DGGITQSPKYLFRKEGQNVTLSCEQNLNHDAMYWYRQDPGQGLRLIYYSQIVNDFQKGDIAEGYSVSREKKESFPLTVTSAQKNPTAFYLCASGQGEYEQFFGPGTRLTVL.

This clone was seen once. The chain combines TRBV5-6 with TRBJ1-5; possible D gene TRBD1, 5 bases. The germline gives CDR1 SGHDT, CDR2 YYEEEE. Trimming cost V 4 bases and J 7 bases, with 18 bases left between them. The CDR3 is 15 residues long. CDR3 sequence: CASSPAGPGSQPQHF. In nucleotides, the CDR3 is TGTGCCAGCAGCCCAGCAGGGCCAGGCAGCCAGCCCCAGCATTTT.

The chain is built from TRBV28 and TRBJ2-5; 8 bases are a match to TRBD1. The germline CDR1 and CDR2 sequences are MDHEN and SYDVKM. The CDR3 runs to 14 residues. V shed 5 bases, J shed 4 bases, and the junction held 6 bases outside the gene matches. CDR3 sequence reads: CASSRTGSTETQYF. In nucleotides, the CDR3 is TGTGCCAGCAGTAGGACAGGGAGCACAGAGACCCAGTACTTC. The full variable domain, completed using reference TRBV28 and TRBJ2-5, is DVKVTQSSRYLVKRTGEKVFLECVQDMDHENMFWYRQDPGLGLRLIYFSYDVKMKEKGDIPEGYSVSREKKERFSLILESASTNQTSMYLCASSRTGSTETQYFGPGTRLLVL.

J is TRBJ2-3 and V is TRBV5-1, with D unclear. Trimming pared 0 bases from V and 1 base from J, leaving 15 bases between. CDR3 size: 17 residues. Germline lookup yields CDR1 SGHRS and CDR2 YFSETQ. The CDR3 sequence is CASSLAFILVGTDTQYF. The CDR3, as DNA: TGCGCCAGCAGCTTGGCTTTCATCTTGGTGGGCACAGATACGCAGTATTTT. Based on the CDR3 plus reference TRBV5-1 and TRBJ2-3, the full variable domain is KAGVTQTPRYLIKTRGQQVTLSCSPISGHRSVSWYQQTPGQGLQFLFEYFSETQRNKGNFPGRFSGRQFSNSRSEMNVSTLELGDSALYLCASSLAFILVGTDTQYFGPGTRLTVL.

V gene TRBV21-1 combines with J gene TRBJ1-1. TRBV21-1 is deemed a pseudogene. This CDR3 has 15 residues. The CDR3 sequence: CASSSGQTRGNEAFF. The CDR3 DNA sequence: TGTGCCAGCAGCTCAGGACAGACTCGGGGGAATGAAGCTTTCTTT.

This sequence joins TRBV29-1 and TRBJ1-1; no clear D. Germline V gene data show CDR1 as SQVTM and CDR2 as ANQGSEA. The V gene lost 6 bases and the J gene lost 2 bases, with 7 bases spanning the gap. The CDR3 extends over 11 amino acids. The CDR3 bases are TGCAGCGTCGTCCACAACACTGAAGCTTTCTTT. It encodes CSVVHNTEAFF. The whole variable domain, filled in from reference TRBV29-1 and TRBJ1-1, reads SAVISQKPSRDICQRGTSLTIQCQVDSQVTMMFWYRQQPGQSLTLIATANQGSEATYESGFVIDKFPISRPNLTFSTLTVSNMSPEDSSIYLCSVVHNTEAFFGQGTRLTVV.

V gene TRBV4-1 combines with J gene TRBJ1-4; D is undetermined. This CDR3 is 12 amino acids long. The germline V gene has CDR1 MGHRA and CDR2 YSYEKL. V was cut by 0 bases and J by 7 bases, with 3 bases left in between. CDR3 DNA: TGCGCCAGCAGCCAAGATTTTGAAAAACTGTTTTTT. Translating gives CASSQDFEKLFF.

This chain joins TRBV21-1 and TRBJ2-3; the table's D call of TRBD1 was not tested on the DNA. TRBV21-1 is listed as a pseudogene. The CDR3 length is 11 residues. The CDR3 bases are TGTGCCAGCACCCACACAGATACGCAGTATTTT. This gives the protein CASTHTDTQYF.

The V gene is TRBV13, the J gene TRBJ2-7, with a weak D call TRBD2 (5 bases). The germline V gene encodes CDR1 PRHDT and CDR2 FYEKMQ (reference sequence). The V end lost 3 bases, the J end lost 3 bases, and 12 bases lay between the germline ends. This CDR3 spans 14 amino acids. In DNA form, the CDR3 reads TGTGCCAGCAGCTTCTGGGGAGAGGGCTACGAGCAGTACTTC. It encodes CASSFWGEGYEQYF.

This clone has only one observation. The chain couples TRBV27 to TRBJ2-7; possible D gene TRBD2, 5 bases. The CDR3 loop spans 14 amino acids. V dropped 5 bases and J dropped 7 bases, with 18 bases sitting between them. Germline CDR1 and CDR2: MNHEY and SMNVEV (reference sequence). Here the CDR3 DNA reads TGTGCCAGCAGTGCTATTCTCGGACTCGGGGAGCAGTACTTC. This translates into CASSAILGLGEQYF.

The genes are TRBV27 and TRBJ2-3; D is uncertain. Germline-derived CDR1 and CDR2 are MNHEY and SMNVEV (reference sequence). Trimming removed 5 bases at V and 0 bases at J, with 9 bases between. This CDR3 spans 14 amino acids. CDR3 bases: TGTGCCAGCAGTCTAGATATAAGCACAGATACGCAGTATTTT. Amino acid sequence: CASSLDISTDTQYF.

With respect to this clone: The same CDR3 also results from other DNA sequences found in this sample. The CDR3 sequence: CASSSSGNEQFF. As DNA, the CDR3 is TGTGCCAGCAGTTCCAGCGGAAATGAGCAGTTCTTC. The chain joins TRBV27 to TRBJ2-1; a possible D gene is TRBD2 (5 bases). In germline, CDR1 is MNHEY, CDR2 SMNVEV (reference sequence). The CDR3 is made up of 12 amino acids. V was pared by 4 bases and J by 7 bases, with 8 bases between.